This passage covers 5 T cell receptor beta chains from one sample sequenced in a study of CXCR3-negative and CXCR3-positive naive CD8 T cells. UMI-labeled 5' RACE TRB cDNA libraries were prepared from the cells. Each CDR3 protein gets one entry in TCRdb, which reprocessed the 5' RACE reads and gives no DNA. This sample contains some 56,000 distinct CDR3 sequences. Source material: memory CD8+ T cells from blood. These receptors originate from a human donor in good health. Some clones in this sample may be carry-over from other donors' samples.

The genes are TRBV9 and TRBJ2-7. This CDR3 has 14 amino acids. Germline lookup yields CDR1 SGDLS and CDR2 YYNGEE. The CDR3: CASSEGGRTYEQYF.

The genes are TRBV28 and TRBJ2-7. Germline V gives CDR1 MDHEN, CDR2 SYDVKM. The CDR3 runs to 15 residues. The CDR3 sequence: CASSCITGSSYEQYF. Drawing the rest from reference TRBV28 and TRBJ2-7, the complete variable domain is DVKVTQSSRYLVKRTGEKVFLECVQDMDHENMFWYRQDPGLGLRLIYFSYDVKMKEKGDIPEGYSVSREKKERFSLILESASTNQTSMYLCASSCITGSSYEQYFGPGTRLTVT.

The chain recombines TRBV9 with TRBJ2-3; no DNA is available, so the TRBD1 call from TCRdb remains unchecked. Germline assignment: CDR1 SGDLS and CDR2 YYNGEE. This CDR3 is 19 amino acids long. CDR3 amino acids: CASSPPDRDRMTLADTQYF.

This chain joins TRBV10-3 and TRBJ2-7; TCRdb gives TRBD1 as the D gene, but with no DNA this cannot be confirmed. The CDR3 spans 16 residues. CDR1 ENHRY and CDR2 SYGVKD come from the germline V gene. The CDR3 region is CAISESRAGGNHEQYF.

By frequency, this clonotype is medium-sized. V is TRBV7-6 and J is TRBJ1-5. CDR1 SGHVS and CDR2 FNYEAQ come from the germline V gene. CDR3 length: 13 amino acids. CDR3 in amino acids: CASSLWGDQPQHF.